These 24 T cell receptor beta chains came from one sample sequenced in a study of shared clonotypes between healthy human individuals. Naivety among CD8 cells was defined by CD45RO negativity and positive CCR7 selection, thereby excluding terminally differentiated effector memory CD45RA+ cells. Data came from immunoSEQ multiplex PCR; TCRdb stores just in-frame clones and leaves some out. The profile shows some 2 million clones, about 94% of them singletons. What was sequenced was naive CD8+ T cells sorted from blood. The receptor source for this set is a man younger than 30 in good health.

The chain carries TRBV7-9 and TRBJ2-2; 10 positions match TRBD2. Per the germline V gene, CDR1 is SEHNR and CDR2 is FQNEAQ (reference sequence). V lost 8 bases to trimming and J lost 5 bases; unmatched junction nucleotides: 8. The CDR3 is 15 amino acids. Here the CDR3 DNA reads TGTGCCAGCGAGCTAGCGGGAGCGGGTACCGGGGAGCTGTTTTTT. The encoded protein is CASELAGAGTGELFF. The full variable domain, in which reference TRBV7-9 and TRBJ2-2 provide the parts outside the CDR3, is DTGVSQNPRHKITKRGQNVTFRCDPISEHNRLYWYRQTLGQGPEFLTYFQNEAQLEKSRLLSDRFSAERPKGSFSTLEIQRTEQGDSAMYLCASELAGAGTGELFFGEGSRLTVL.

The rearrangement uses TRBV5-8 and TRBJ2-5; 9 bases are a match to TRBD1. The germline gives CDR1 SGHTS, CDR2 YDEGEE. The CDR3 is made up of 14 amino acids. V lost 2 bases, J lost 7 bases, and 6 bases stayed unmatched. For the CDR3, the DNA is TGTGCCAGCAGCTTCGGGACAGGGTTGGTGACCCAGTACTTC. Protein sequence: CASSFGTGLVTQYF.

This clone was observed a single time. V is TRBV9 and J is TRBJ2-3; D remains ambiguous. The CDR3 is made up of 13 amino acids. CDR1 and CDR2 from the germline V gene are SGDLS and YYNGEE. Deletions cut 4 bases from V and 3 bases from J, with 9 bases between. Here the CDR3 reads CASSPTRTDTQYF. The CDR3, as DNA: TGTGCCAGCAGCCCCACCCGAACAGATACGCAGTATTTT.

To note about this clone: Other DNA sequences within the sample encode an identical CDR3. The chain carries TRBV30 and TRBJ2-7; D not resolved. Per germline, CDR1 GTSNPN and CDR2 SVGIG (reference sequence). V dropped 0 bases and J dropped 2 bases, with 5 bases sitting between them. The CDR3 contains 12 residues. Written as DNA, the CDR3 is TGTGCCTGGAGTGTCCAGACCTACGAGCAGTACTTC. This translates into CAWSVQTYEQYF.

This chain connects TRBV19 to TRBJ2-2, with D hard to call. The CDR3 covers 15 residues. Trimming shortened V by 5 bases and J by 0 bases, and 10 bases separated the two germline ends. CDR1 LNHDA and CDR2 SQIVND come from the germline V gene (reference sequence). DNA of the CDR3: TGTGCCAGTAGTCGTCCAGGTGCGAACACCGGGGAGCTGTTTTTT. It codes for CASSRPGANTGELFF.

This chain links TRBV6-6 with TRBJ1-1, with D unclear. CDR3 length: 11 residues. Germline V CDR1 and CDR2: MNHNY, SVGAGI (reference sequence). The V end was cut by 0 bases, the J end by 8 bases, with 4 bases between. CDR3 region: CASSYSEEAFF. For the CDR3, the DNA is TGTGCCAGCAGTTACTCGGAGGAAGCTTTCTTT.

As DNA, the CDR3 is TGTGCCAGCGGCCAGCGGGGGGTCACAAACACCGGGGAGCTGTTTTTT. It encodes CASGQRGVTNTGELFF. The chain joins TRBV2 to TRBJ2-2; 9 nucleotides match TRBD2. V lost 8 bases, J lost 2 bases, and 9 bases stayed unmatched. Germline V gene data show CDR1 as SNHLY and CDR2 as FYNNEI. The CDR3 sequence is 16 residues long. Variable domain in full (rest from reference TRBV2 and TRBJ2-2): EPEVTQTPSHQVTQMGQEVILRCVPISNHLYFYWYRQILGQKVEFLVSFYNNEISEKSEIFDDQFSVERPDGSNFTLKIRSTKLEDSAMYFCASGQRGVTNTGELFFGEGSRLTVL.

DNA of the CDR3: TGTGCCAGCAGCTTGGAGGGACAGGGTGACACCGGGGAGCTGTTTTTT. This gives the protein CASSLEGQGDTGELFF. The chain has TRBV5-6 and TRBJ2-2, with 9 positions matching TRBD1. Germline CDR1 and CDR2: SGHDT and YYEEEE. With 0 bases clipped from V and 3 bases from J, the junction kept 3 bases outside the gene matches. CDR3 length equals 16 residues. Together with reference TRBV5-6 and TRBJ2-2, the CDR3 gives the full variable domain: DAGVTQSPTHLIKTRGQQVTLRCSPKSGHDTVSWYQQALGQGPQFIFQYYEEEERQRGNFPDRFSGHQFPNYSSELNVNALLLGDSALYLCASSLEGQGDTGELFFGEGSRLTVL.

The chain links TRBV15 to TRBJ2-5; D tentatively fits TRBD1 or TRBD2 (6 bases each). Germline V lookup: CDR1 LNHNV, CDR2 YYDKDF (reference sequence). This CDR3 has 16 residues. Between the trimmed V and J ends, which lost 3 bases and 5 bases, there was a span of 19 bases. The CDR3 DNA is TGTGCCACCAGCAGGGAACGGCAGGGGAGGAGGGAGACCCAGTACTTC. Amino acids: CATSRERQGRRETQYF.

The rearrangement links TRBV7-9 to TRBJ2-7; D is uncertain. CDR1 and CDR2 from the germline V gene are SEHNR and FQNEAQ (reference sequence). V lost 3 bases, J lost 3 bases, and 9 bases lay in between. This CDR3 is built from 13 residues. The CDR3 loop is CASSFGQSYEQYF. In nucleotides, the CDR3 is TGTGCCAGCAGCTTTGGCCAGAGCTACGAGCAGTACTTC.

A single count supports this clone. Different DNA sequences within this sample yield the same CDR3. The chain carries TRBV11-2 and TRBJ2-3; 9 nucleotides align to TRBD1. Per germline, CDR1 SGHAT and CDR2 FQNNGV. J was trimmed by 3 bases and V by 1 base; bases with no gene match: 5. The CDR3 contains 16 residues. The CDR3 sequence is CASSLGPGTGTDTQYF. The DNA for the CDR3 is TGTGCCAGCAGCTTAGGCCCCGGGACAGGGACAGATACGCAGTATTTT.

This chain joins TRBV7-2 and TRBJ1-3; D is undetermined. V lost 6 bases to trimming and J lost 1 base, with 13 bases between them. Germline-derived CDR1 and CDR2 are SGHTA and FQGNSA. CDR3 length equals 15 residues. The CDR3 DNA is TGTGCCAGCAGTTATGAAGGGAGATCTGGAAACACCATATATTTT. Residues: CASSYEGRSGNTIYF.

CDR3 amino acids: CASSYRAGNEQFF. In DNA form, the CDR3 reads TGTGCCAGCAGTTACCGAGCGGGCAATGAGCAGTTCTTC. The gene calls are TRBV27 and TRBJ2-1; tentative D call: TRBD2 (6 bases). V gave up 4 bases and J gave up 6 bases, with 10 bases separating them. Germline V gives CDR1 MNHEY, CDR2 SMNVEV (reference sequence). This CDR3 spans 13 amino acids.

The genes are TRBV4-3 and TRBJ1-6; unclear D gene. Germline assignment: CDR1 LGHNA and CDR2 YSLEER. Trimming left V 0 bases short and J 5 bases short, with 8 bases between. There are 15 residues in the CDR3. The CDR3 DNA follows: TGCGCCAGCAGCCAAGATTTAACAGATAATTCACCCCTCCACTTT. This encodes CASSQDLTDNSPLHF.

The rearrangement joins TRBV30 to TRBJ2-1, with 8 bases that match TRBD2. Trimming at V came to 4 bases and at J to 2 bases, leaving 4 bases not matched to a gene. The length of the CDR3 is 14 residues. Germline-derived CDR1 and CDR2 are GTSNPN and SVGIG (reference sequence). The CDR3 here is CAWTISGTYNEQFF. CDR3 sequence (DNA): TGTGCCTGGACCATTAGCGGGACCTACAATGAGCAGTTCTTC.

V gene TRBV13 combines with J gene TRBJ2-2; 8 bases match TRBD1. V shed 4 bases, J shed 0 bases, and the junction held 1 base outside the gene matches. CDR1 is PRHDT, CDR2 FYEKMQ, per germline (reference sequence). There are 15 residues in the CDR3. For the CDR3, the DNA is TGTGCCAGCAGCTCGGACAGGGCGAACACCGGGGAGCTGTTTTTT. Encoded protein: CASSSDRANTGELFF.

The V call is TRBV4-3, the J call TRBJ2-7, with D possibly TRBD2 on 6 matching bases. The CDR3 runs 16 residues. V lost 5 bases, J lost 6 bases, and 23 bases lay in between. CDR1 is LGHNA, CDR2 YSLEER, per germline. The CDR3 loop reads CASSDYGGDSPLEQYF. In DNA, the CDR3 is TGCGCCAGCAGCGACTATGGTGGGGACTCTCCCCTCGAGCAGTACTTC.

This chain uses TRBV2 with TRBJ1-1; no clear D gene. The CDR3 has 15 residues. Trimming left V 2 bases short and J 0 bases short, with 10 bases between. In germline, CDR1 is SNHLY, CDR2 FYNNEI. CDR3 coding DNA: TGTGCCAGCAGTGAACTGGCGGATTTGAACACTGAAGCTTTCTTT. Its translation: CASSELADLNTEAFF.

This chain uses TRBV7-9 with TRBJ1-4; perhaps TRBD1 as D (6 bases). This CDR3 is 17 amino acids long. Trimming took off 4 bases at V and 5 bases at J, with 20 bases between the two ends. Germline V gene sequence: CDR1 SEHNR, CDR2 FQNEAQ (reference sequence). CDR3 DNA sequence: TGTGCCAGCAGCTCTTCTGAACAGGGCCCCAAAAATGAAAAACTGTTTTTT. Its protein is CASSSSEQGPKNEKLFF. The full variable domain, completed using reference TRBV7-9 and TRBJ1-4, is DTGVSQNPRHKITKRGQNVTFRCDPISEHNRLYWYRQTLGQGPEFLTYFQNEAQLEKSRLLSDRFSAERPKGSFSTLEIQRTEQGDSAMYLCASSSSEQGPKNEKLFFGSGTQLSVL.

This chain joins TRBV5-1 and TRBJ2-7; D is uncertain. Germline V gives CDR1 SGHRS, CDR2 YFSETQ. Trimming took 0 bases from V and 3 from J, leaving 10 bases between them. The CDR3 extends over 14 amino acids. CDR3 in amino acids: CASSLEVRNYEQYF. Written as DNA, the CDR3 is TGCGCCAGCAGCTTGGAGGTCCGGAACTACGAGCAGTACTTC. The variable domain in full, completed from reference TRBV5-1 and TRBJ2-7, reads KAGVTQTPRYLIKTRGQQVTLSCSPISGHRSVSWYQQTPGQGLQFLFEYFSETQRNKGNFPGRFSGRQFSNSRSEMNVSTLELGDSALYLCASSLEVRNYEQYFGPGTRLTVT.

This chain links TRBV15 with TRBJ1-2; possibly TRBD1 for D (5 bases). Germline CDR1 and CDR2: LNHNV and YYDKDF (reference sequence). The length of the CDR3 is 15 residues. V lost 5 bases, J lost 4 bases, and 17 bases lay in between. The CDR3 here is CATSSLMGTSYGYTF. Written as DNA, the CDR3 is TGTGCCACCAGCTCATTGATGGGGACCTCCTATGGCTACACCTTC.

The V gene is TRBV7-8, the J gene TRBJ1-5; TRBD1 is a possible D gene (5 bases). V dropped 1 base and J dropped 6 bases, with 10 bases sitting between them. There are 14 residues in the CDR3. Germline V lookup: CDR1 SGHVS, CDR2 FQNEAQ. CDR3: CASSLGGGIQPQHF. Written as DNA, the CDR3 is TGTGCCAGCAGCTTAGGTGGGGGGATTCAGCCCCAGCATTTT.

To note about this clone: Other DNA sequences from this sample encode an identical CDR3 as well. The chain uses TRBV5-6 and TRBJ2-5, with D perhaps matching TRBD1 (5 bases). The germline gives CDR1 SGHDT, CDR2 YYEEEE. The CDR3 is 13 residues long. Trimming pared 2 bases from V and 4 bases from J, leaving 9 bases between. The CDR3 nucleotides are TGTGCCAGCAGCTTATGGGGCGGAGAGACCCAGTACTTC. Protein product: CASSLWGGETQYF.

The chain joins TRBV9 to TRBJ1-6; no reliable D call. V lost 4 bases, J lost 7 bases, and 12 bases lay in between. The CDR3 is 14 residues long. Germline-derived CDR1 and CDR2 are SGDLS and YYNGEE. CDR3 sequence (DNA): TGTGCCAGCAGCCCCCCGCCGGGGAATTCACCCCTCCACTTT. It translates to CASSPPPGNSPLHF.